This TCR beta chain is drawn from a study of blood T cell repertoires in COVID-19. Turning to the study itself: The study drew acute and convalescent COVID-19 samples from the United States, Italy and Spain.

The trim removed 4 bases at V and 2 bases at J, leaving 5 bases unmatched. The CDR3 is 14 amino acids. Germline V gives CDR1 SGHRS, CDR2 YFSETQ. Generated by immunoSEQ multiplex PCR, the TCRdb table keeps only in-frame clones and is missing some. The repertoire holds some 52,000 clones, with 70% to 90% as singletons. The sequencing input was peripheral blood. This receptor was identified in a man between 65 and 79 years old with acute or convalescent COVID-19. V gene TRBV5-1 combines with J gene TRBJ1-1; 7 bases line up with TRBD1. CDR3 sequence reads: CASSRGTDNTEAFF. The CDR3 nucleotides read TGCGCCAGCAGCAGAGGGACAGATAACACTGAAGCTTTCTTT.